Below are 4 T cell receptor beta chains sequenced from a single sample in a study of technical replicates of blood from a few donors. Measured with immunoSEQ multiplex PCR; TCRdb has only the in-frame clones, and not every one. Counted here are about 88,000 clones, roughly 90% occurring once; the ten biggest clones make up under 0.3%. The sample comprised T cells isolated from PBMCs. The receptors derive from a human donor in good health.

The rearrangement links TRBV9 to TRBJ2-1, with 7 bases lining up with TRBD2. Trimming cost V 0 bases and J 3 bases; bases outside gene matches: 3. Germline loops: CDR1 SGDLS, CDR2 YYNGEE. The CDR3 covers 15 residues. In nucleotides, the CDR3 is TGTGCCAGCAGCGTAGTGAGCGGGAACTACAATGAGCAGTTCTTC. This encodes CASSVVSGNYNEQFF. The complete variable domain, with remaining parts taken from reference TRBV9 and TRBJ2-1, reads DSGVTQTPKHLITATGQRVTLRCSPRSGDLSVYWYQQSLDQGLQFLIQYYNGEERAKGNILERFSAQQFPDLHSELNLSSLELGDSALYFCASSVVSGNYNEQFFGPGTRLTVL.

This sequence joins TRBV30 and TRBJ1-2; D call uncertain. The germline gives CDR1 GTSNPN, CDR2 SVGIG (reference sequence). The CDR3 sequence is 14 residues long. V shed 2 bases and J shed 1 base, with 11 bases lying between them. The CDR3 DNA reads as TGTGCCTGGAGTCTATTGGGCTATAACTATGGCTACACCTTC. Amino acid sequence: CAWSLLGYNYGYTF.

This CDR3 reads CASKEGGTSTDTQYF. CDR3 in DNA: TGTGCCAGCAAGGAGGGCGGAACTAGCACAGATACGCAGTATTTT. V gene TRBV14 combines with J gene TRBJ2-3, with a weak D call TRBD2 (6 bases). Between the trimmed V and J ends, which lost 7 bases and 0 bases, there was a span of 14 bases. The germline CDR1 and CDR2 sequences are SGHDN and FVKESK. This CDR3 has 15 amino acids.

This chain links TRBV5-1 with TRBJ2-7; TRBD2 agrees at 8 bases. Germline V lookup: CDR1 SGHRS, CDR2 YFSETQ. V trimming: 0 bases; J trimming: 6 bases; junction bases outside the gene matches: 2. The CDR3 is made up of 13 amino acids. CDR3 DNA sequence: TGCGCCAGCAGCTTGGCGGGGGGGCTCGAGCAGTACTTC. Protein: CASSLAGGLEQYF.